This TCR beta chain was documented in a study of OX40 agonist ivuxolimab in advanced cancers. Study summary: An agonistic human IgG2 monoclonal antibody against OX40 (CD134) was given.

With respect to this clone: As yet, its antigen is unknown.

TCRdb keeps only in-frame clones here, not all; method: immunoSEQ multiplex PCR. The sample consists of over 25,000 clones, 80% to 85% of them appearing once. The study, taken as a whole, reports: At 0.1 to 3.0 mg/kg and by week 6, clonal expansion occurred in CD4+ and CD8+ blood T cells. The authors also found low normalized T-cell clonal expansion in some nonresponders.

This CDR3 contains 18 residues. The material sequenced was CD4+ or CD8+ T cells sorted from blood, taken in a trial of the OX40 agonist ivuxolimab. This chain joins TRBV21-1 and TRBJ2-7; the table's D call, TRBD1, was not checked against the DNA. TRBV21-1 is a recognized pseudogene. This TCR derives from an adult with an advanced solid tumor such as melanoma, head and neck, liver or kidney cancer. CDR3 sequence (DNA): TGTGCCAGCAGCAATGACAGGACAGGGGACTTCATCTCCTACGAGCAGTACTTC. Protein: CASSNDRTGDFISYEQYF.